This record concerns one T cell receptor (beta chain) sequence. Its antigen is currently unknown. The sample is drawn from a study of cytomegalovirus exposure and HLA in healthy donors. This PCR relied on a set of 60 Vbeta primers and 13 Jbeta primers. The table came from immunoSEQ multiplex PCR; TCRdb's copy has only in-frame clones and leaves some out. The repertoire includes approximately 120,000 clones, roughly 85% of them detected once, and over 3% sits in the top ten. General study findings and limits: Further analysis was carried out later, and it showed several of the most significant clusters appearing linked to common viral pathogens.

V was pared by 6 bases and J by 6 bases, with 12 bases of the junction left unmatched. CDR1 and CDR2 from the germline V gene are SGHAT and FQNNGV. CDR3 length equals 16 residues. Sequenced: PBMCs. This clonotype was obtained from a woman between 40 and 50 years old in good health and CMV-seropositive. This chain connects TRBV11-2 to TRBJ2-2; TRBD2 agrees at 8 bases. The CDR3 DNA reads TGTGCCAGCAGACCCGGGAGGGGGAGGGCCCCCGGGGAGCTGTTTTTT. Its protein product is CASRPGRGRAPGELFF.